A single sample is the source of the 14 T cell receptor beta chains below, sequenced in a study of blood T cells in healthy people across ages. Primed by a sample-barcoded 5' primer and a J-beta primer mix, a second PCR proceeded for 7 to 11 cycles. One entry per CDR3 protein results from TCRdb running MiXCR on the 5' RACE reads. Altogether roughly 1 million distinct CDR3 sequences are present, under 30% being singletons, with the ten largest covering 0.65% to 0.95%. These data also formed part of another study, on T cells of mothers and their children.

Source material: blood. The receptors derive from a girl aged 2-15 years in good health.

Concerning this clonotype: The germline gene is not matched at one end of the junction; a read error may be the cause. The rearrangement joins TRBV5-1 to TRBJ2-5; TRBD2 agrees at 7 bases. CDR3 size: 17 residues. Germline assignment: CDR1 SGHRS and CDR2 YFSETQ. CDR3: CASGLVPGLIIKETQYF. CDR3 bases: TGCGCCAGCGGCTTGGTACCGGGACTAATAATCAAAGAGACCCAGTACTTC. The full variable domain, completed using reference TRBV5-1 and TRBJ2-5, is KAGVTQTPRYLIKTRGQQVTLSCSPISGHRSVSWYQQTPGQGLQFLFEYFSETQRNKGNFPGRFSGRQFSNSRSEMNVSTLELGDSALYLCASGLVPGLIIKETQYFGPGTRLLVL.

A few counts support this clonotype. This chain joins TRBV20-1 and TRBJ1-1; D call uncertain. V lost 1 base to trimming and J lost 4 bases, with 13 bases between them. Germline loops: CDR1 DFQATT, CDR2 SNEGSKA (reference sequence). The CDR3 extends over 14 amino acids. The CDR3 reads CSARGIGMGTEAFF. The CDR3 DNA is TGCAGTGCTAGAGGGATAGGGATGGGCACTGAAGCTTTCTTT.

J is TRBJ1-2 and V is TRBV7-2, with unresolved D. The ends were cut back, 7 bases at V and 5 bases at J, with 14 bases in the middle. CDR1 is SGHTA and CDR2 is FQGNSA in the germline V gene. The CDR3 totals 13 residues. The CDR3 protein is CASTSLGGYGYTF. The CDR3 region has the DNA TGTGCCAGCACCTCCTTGGGCGGATATGGCTACACCTTC.

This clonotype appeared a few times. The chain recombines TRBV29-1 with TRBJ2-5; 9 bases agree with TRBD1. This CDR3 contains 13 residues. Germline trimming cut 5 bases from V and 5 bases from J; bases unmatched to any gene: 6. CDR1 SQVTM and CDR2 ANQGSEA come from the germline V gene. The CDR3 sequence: CSVPGQGFETQYF. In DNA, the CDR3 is TGCAGCGTTCCGGGACAGGGTTTTGAGACCCAGTACTTC.

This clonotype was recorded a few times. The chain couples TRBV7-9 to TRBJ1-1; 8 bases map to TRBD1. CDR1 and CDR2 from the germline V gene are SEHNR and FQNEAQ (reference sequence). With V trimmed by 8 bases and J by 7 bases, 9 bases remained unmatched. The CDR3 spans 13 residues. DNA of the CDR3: TGTGCCAGCGGCTCCGGACAGGGCCATGAAGCTTTCTTT. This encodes CASGSGQGHEAFF.

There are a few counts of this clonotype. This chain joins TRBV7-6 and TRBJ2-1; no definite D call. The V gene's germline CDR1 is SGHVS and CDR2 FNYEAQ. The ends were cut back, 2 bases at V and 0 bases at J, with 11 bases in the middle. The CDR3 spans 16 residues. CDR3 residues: CASSLMSGPSYNEQFF. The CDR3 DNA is TGTGCCAGCAGCTTAATGTCCGGGCCCTCCTACAATGAGCAGTTCTTC.

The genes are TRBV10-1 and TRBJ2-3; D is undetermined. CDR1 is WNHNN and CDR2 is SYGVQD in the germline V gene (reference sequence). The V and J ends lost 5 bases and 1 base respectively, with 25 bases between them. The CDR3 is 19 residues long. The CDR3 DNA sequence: TGCGCCAGCAGTTCGGAATTGGGTCCTCCGGCGCCTGGCACAGATACGCAGTATTTT. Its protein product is CASSSELGPPAPGTDTQYF.

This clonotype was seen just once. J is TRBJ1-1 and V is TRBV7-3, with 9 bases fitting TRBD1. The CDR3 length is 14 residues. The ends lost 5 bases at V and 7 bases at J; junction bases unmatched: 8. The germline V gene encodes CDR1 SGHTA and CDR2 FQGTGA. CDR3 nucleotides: TGTGCCAGCAGCCGATCGGGACAGGGAGGTGAAGCTTTCTTT. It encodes CASSRSGQGGEAFF.

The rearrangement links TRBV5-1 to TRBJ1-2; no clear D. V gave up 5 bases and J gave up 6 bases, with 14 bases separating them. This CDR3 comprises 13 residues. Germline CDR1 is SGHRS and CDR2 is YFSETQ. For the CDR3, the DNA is TGCGCCAGCAGTTGGGAACTTTCGCATGGCTACACCTTC. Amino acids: CASSWELSHGYTF.

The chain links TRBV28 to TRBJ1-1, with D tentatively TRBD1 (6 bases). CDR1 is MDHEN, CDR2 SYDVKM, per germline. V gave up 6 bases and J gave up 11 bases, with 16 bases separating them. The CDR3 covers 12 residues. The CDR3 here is CASREDGRGAFF. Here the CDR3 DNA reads TGTGCCAGCAGGGAGGATGGCAGGGGCGCTTTCTTT.

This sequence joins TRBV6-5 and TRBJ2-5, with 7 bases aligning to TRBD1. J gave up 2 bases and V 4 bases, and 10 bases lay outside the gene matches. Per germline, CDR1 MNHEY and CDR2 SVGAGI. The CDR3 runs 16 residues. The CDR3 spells CASSFDPGQIQETQYF. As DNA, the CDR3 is TGTGCCAGCAGTTTCGACCCGGGACAGATACAAGAGACCCAGTACTTC.

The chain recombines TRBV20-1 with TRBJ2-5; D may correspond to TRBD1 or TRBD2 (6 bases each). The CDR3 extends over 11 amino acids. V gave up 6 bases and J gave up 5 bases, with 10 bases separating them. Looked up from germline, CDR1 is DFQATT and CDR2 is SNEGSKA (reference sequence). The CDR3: CSAGGDETQYF. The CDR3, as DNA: TGCAGTGCCGGGGGCGACGAGACCCAGTACTTC.

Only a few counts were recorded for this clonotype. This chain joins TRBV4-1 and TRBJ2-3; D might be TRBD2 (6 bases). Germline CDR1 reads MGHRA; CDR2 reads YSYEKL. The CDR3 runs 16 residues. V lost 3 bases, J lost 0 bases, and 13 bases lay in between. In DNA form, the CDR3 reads TGCGCCAGCAGCCACGGTGGGGACTCTAGCACAGATACGCAGTATTTT. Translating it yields CASSHGGDSSTDTQYF.

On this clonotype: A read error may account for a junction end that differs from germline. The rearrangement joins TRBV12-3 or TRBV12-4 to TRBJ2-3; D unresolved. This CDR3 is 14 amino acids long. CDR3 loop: CASSFGLGTDAQYF. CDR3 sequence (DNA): TGTGCCAGCAGTTTTGGGTTAGGAACAGATGCGCAGTATTTT.